This T cell receptor beta chain was sequenced for a study of radiotherapy plus CTLA-4 blockade in lung cancer. Of note for this clone: What it binds is unknown.

General observations from the study: An expansion of tumor-derived TCR clones occurred in blood after radiotherapy plus ipilimumab.

Only in-frame clones appear in the TCRdb table, and some are missing; sequencing was by immunoSEQ multiplex PCR. Altogether a few thousand clones are present, roughly 84% being singletons, with the ten largest covering 4.3%. This clonotype originated in a human donor with non-small cell lung cancer that progressed on radiotherapy plus ipilimumab. The source material was tumor tissue, sampled from a patient treated with radiotherapy plus ipilimumab.

CDR3 amino acids: CSAGQEPGYTF. In nucleotides, the CDR3 is TGCAGCGCAGGACAGGAACCGGGCTACACCTTC. The chain uses TRBV29-1 and TRBJ1-2; TRBD1 matches at 7 bases. The J segment lost 8 bases and the V segment lost 7 bases, leaving 7 bases of the junction unmatched. Germline V gene data show CDR1 as SQVTM and CDR2 as ANQGSEA. This CDR3 spans 11 amino acids.